This T cell receptor beta chain was obtained from a study of brain T cells in children with intractable seizures (dated by TCRdb to the early 2020s). Regarding the complete study: Resected brain tissue from 45 to 60 pediatric epilepsy surgery cases was first screened for immune gene transcripts using a NanoString immunology panel. Eight of the 12 selected surgery cases also had pre-surgery blood sequenced, which left four cases with brain tissue only.

The germline V gene (reference sequence) sets CDR1 to SEHNR and CDR2 to FQNEAQ. The germline V end is reduced by 1 base and the J end by 12 bases; junction bases left unmatched: 9. The CDR3, cysteine through phenylalanine, is 16 amino acids long. Of the read, only the CDR3 DNA is kept; its 48 bases are in frame from base 1. TCR beta chain sequences were generated from genomic DNA using the immunoSEQ assay. In the authors' own workflow: CDR3 sequences not starting with the conserved framework cysteine at position 104 were manually removed. To get clonality, the normalized Shannon's Diversity Index was subtracted from one, giving values from 0 (maximal diversity) to 1 (oligoclonal). Chi-squared comparison-of-proportions tests were used to check whether the frequency of the same CDR3 differed between samples, for example brain versus blood. Public clonotypes were identified through searches of immuneACCESS, and similarity to known antiviral clonotypes was evaluated with the VDJdb browser. Held by TCRdb, this immuneACCESS table contains in-frame sequences only and omits some clones. Under half of the omission traces to an unresolved V gene where checked; the cause of the rest is unknown. Clonal size and the V and J genes are those of that table, whereas D and trimming came from the DNA. Within this sample are 300,000 to 400,000 clones, with over 90% of them counted one time only. The ten largest clones represent roughly 6% of the sample.

Paper-wide results and their limitations: Viral specificity was inferred solely from CDR3 sequence similarity, and the HCMV serostatus of the patients was not known. Because sequencing depth was different between pre-surgery and post-surgery blood, clones absent from the pre-surgery sample may reflect undersampling.

In light of the paper, this sample's time point label describes: blood from clinic visit 5 months post-surgery; TSC patient then seizure free. The surgery cases showing the highest brain T cell transcript signatures were chosen for TCR beta chain sequencing of brain tissue and, when available, of blood. Before surgery, the patients had been given at least one anti-epileptic drug. TCR-sequenced patients were children with drug-resistant epilepsy due to tuberous sclerosis complex, focal cortical dysplasia, Rasmussen encephalitis or hemimegalencephaly. The Monarch genomic DNA purification kit was used to extract bulk genomic DNA from unsorted brain tissue and whole blood. As for this clone: The antigen this receptor binds is unknown. No per-base quality is available; no much larger clone lies one base away.

The rearrangement joined TRBV7-9 to TRBJ2-1; a stretch of 13 junction bases matches TRBD2. Here the sequenced sample was peripheral blood, taken 4 to 5 months after surgery. The clonotype originates from a boy younger than two with tuberous sclerosis and intractable seizures. The DNA sequence is given as TGTGCCAGCAGCTTAGGGGGGACTAGCGGGGTGATATTGCAGTTCTTC. Translated, this gives CASSLGGTSGVILQFF.